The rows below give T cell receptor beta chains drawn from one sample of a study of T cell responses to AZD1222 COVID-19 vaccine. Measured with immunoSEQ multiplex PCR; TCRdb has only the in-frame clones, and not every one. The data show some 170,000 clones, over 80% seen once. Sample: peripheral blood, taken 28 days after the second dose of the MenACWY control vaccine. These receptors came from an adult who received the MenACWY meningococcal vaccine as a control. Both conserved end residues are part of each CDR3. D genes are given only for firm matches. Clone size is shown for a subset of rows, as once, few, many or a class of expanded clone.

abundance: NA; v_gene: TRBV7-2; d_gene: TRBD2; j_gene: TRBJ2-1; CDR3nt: TGTGCCAGCAGCACCCACCACCTCAGCGGGGCCGACGGAAATGAGCAGTTCTTC; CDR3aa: CASSTHHLSGADGNEQFF
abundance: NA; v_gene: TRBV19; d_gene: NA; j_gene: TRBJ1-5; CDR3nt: TGTGCCAGTAGTTGGAGGGCGGGGAGCAATCAGCCCCAGCATTTT; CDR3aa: CASSWRAGSNQPQHF
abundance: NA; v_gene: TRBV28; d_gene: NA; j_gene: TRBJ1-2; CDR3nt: TGTGCCAGCTCAGTTGCGACGGGCTATGGCTACACCTTC; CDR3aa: CASSVATGYGYTF
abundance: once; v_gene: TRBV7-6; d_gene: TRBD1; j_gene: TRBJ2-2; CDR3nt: TGTGCCAGCAGCCGGGGACAGAGGAACACCGGGGAGCTGTTTTTT; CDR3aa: CASSRGQRNTGELFF
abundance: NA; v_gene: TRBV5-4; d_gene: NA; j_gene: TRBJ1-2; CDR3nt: TGTGCCAGCAGCTCCTCAGGAGTCTATGGCTACACCTTC; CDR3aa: CASSSSGVYGYTF
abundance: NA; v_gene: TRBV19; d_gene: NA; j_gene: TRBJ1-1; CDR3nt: TGTGCCTCGGGACATTTGAACACTGAAGCTTTCTTT; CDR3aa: CASGHLNTEAFF
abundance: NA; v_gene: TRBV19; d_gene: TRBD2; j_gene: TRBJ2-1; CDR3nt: TGTGCCAGTAGACCGGGACTAGCGTACAATGAGCAGTTCTTC; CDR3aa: CASRPGLAYNEQFF
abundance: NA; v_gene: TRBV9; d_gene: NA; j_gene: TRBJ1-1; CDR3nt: TGTGCCAGCAGCGTTACAAGGGGGGACACTGAAGCTTTCTTT; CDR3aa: CASSVTRGDTEAFF
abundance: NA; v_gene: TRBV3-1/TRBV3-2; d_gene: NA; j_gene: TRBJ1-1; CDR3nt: TGTGCCAGCAGCCAAGCACAGGGCACTGAAGCTTTCTTT; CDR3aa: CASSQAQGTEAFF
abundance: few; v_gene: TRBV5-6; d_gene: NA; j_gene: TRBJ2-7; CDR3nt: TGTGCCAGCAGCTTGGTCAGGCCCCACGAGCAGTACTTC; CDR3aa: CASSLVRPHEQYF
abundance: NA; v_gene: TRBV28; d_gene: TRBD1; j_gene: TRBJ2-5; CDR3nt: TGTGCCAGCAGTTTGCGGGACAGGGTCCGAGAGACCCAGTACTTC; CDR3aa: CASSLRDRVRETQYF
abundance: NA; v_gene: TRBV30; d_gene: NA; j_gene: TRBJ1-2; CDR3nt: TGTGCCTGGAGTGTACGGGAAAACTATGGCTACACCTTC; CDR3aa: CAWSVRENYGYTF
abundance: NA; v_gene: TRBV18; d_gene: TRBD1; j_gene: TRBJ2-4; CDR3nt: TGTGCCAGCTCACCAGGACAGGGACTAGCCAAAAACATTCAGTACTTC; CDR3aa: CASSPGQGLAKNIQYF
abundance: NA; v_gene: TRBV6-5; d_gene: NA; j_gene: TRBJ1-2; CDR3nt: TGTGCCAGCAGAGCCGACTCCCCGACCTTC; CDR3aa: CASRADSPTF
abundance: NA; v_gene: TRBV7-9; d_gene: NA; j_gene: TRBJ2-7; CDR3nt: TGTGCCAGCAGCTTAGGAGACAGAAGAAACTACGAGCAGTACTTC; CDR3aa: CASSLGDRRNYEQYF
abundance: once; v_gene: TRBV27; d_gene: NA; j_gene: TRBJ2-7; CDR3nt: TGTGCCAGCAGTCCCCAGGTGGGAGGGGGCTACGAGCAGTACTTC; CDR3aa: CASSPQVGGGYEQYF
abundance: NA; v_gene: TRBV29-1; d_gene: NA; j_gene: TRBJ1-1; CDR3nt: TGCAGCGCTTGGACAGTTGAAGCTTTCTTT; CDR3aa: CSAWTVEAFF
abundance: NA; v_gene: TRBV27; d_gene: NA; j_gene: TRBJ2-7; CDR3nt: TGTGCCAGCAGTTTAGCCAGCTCCTACGAGCAGTACTTC; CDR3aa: CASSLASSYEQYF
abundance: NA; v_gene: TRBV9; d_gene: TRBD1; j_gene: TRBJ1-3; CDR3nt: TGTGCCAGCAGCGTCACAGGGGGCGGTGGAAACACCATATATTTT; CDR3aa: CASSVTGGGGNTIYF
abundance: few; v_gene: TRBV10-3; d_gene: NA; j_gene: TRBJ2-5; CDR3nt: TGTGCCATCAGGGACGGGACTCGGGGAGAGACCCAGTACTTC; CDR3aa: CAIRDGTRGETQYF
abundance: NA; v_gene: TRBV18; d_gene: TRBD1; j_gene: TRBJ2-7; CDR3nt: TGTGCCAGCTCACCGCGCACAGGGGGGCGGGACGAGCAGTACTTC; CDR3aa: CASSPRTGGRDEQYF
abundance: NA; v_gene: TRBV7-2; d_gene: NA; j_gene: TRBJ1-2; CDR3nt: TGTGCCAGCAGCTTAATGGAGGCTGGCTACACCTTC; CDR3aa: CASSLMEAGYTF
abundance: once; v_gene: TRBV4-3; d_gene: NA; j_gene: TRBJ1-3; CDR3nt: TGCGCCAGCAGCCAAGCTTCCGGGGTCGGAAACACCATATATTTT; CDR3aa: CASSQASGVGNTIYF
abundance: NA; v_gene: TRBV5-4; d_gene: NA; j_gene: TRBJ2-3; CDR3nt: TGTGCCAGCAGCTTGGATGTGGGGGGCACGGATACGCAGTATTTT; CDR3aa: CASSLDVGGTDTQYF
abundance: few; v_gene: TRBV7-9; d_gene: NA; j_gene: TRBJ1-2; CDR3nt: TGTGCCAGCAGCTTCGAAGGGGCTGGCTACACCTTC; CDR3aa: CASSFEGAGYTF
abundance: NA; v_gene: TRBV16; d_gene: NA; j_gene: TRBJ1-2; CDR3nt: TGTGCCAGCAGCCCACAAAGCAAGGACTATGGCTACACCTTC; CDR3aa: CASSPQSKDYGYTF
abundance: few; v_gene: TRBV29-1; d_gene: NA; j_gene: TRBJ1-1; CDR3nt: TGCAGCGCGATAGGGGTGTGGGAAGCTTTCTTT; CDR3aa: CSAIGVWEAFF
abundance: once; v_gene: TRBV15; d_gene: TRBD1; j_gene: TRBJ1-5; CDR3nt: TGTGCCACCAGCCCAGGGGGCGCGTCCCATCAGCCCCAGCATTTT; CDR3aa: CATSPGGASHQPQHF
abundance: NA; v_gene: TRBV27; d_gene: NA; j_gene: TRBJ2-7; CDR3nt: TGTGCCAGCAGTTTATCGCCGGACGGCTACGAGCAGTACTTC; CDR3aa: CASSLSPDGYEQYF
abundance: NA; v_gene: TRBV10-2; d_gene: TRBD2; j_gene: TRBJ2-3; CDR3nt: TGCGCCAGCACTCCCTCGGCGGGAGCAGATACGCAGTATTTT; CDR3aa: CASTPSAGADTQYF
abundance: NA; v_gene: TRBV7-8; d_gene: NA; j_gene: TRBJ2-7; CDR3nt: TGTGCCAGCAGCCAGGGGACGTACGAGCAGTACTTC; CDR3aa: CASSQGTYEQYF
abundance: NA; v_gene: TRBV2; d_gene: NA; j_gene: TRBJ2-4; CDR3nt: TGTGCCAGCAGTGAAGTCCTGGCGTTACAGGCTGTCAAAAACATTCAGTACTTC; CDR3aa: CASSEVLALQAVKNIQYF
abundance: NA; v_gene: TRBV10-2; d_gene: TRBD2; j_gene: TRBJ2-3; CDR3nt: TGCGCCAGCGTCCGCGGGAGAGACACAGATACGCAGTATTTT; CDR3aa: CASVRGRDTDTQYF
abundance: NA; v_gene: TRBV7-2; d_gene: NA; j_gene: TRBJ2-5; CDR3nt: TGTGCCAGCAGCTTGGTTGAGACCCAGTACTTC; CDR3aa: CASSLVETQYF
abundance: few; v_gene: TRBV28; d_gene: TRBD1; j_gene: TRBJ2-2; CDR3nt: TGTGCCAGCGGGTTAGGGACAGGACGGAACACCGGGGAGCTGTTTTTT; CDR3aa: CASGLGTGRNTGELFF
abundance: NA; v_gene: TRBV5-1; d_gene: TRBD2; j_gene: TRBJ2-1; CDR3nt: TGCGCCAGCAGCTTGACCGGACTAGCCGAATACAATGAGCAGTTCTTC; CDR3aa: CASSLTGLAEYNEQFF
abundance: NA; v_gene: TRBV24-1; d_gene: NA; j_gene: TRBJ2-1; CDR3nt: TGTGCCACCAGTGATTTAACAGAACGGACTAACAATGAGCAGTTCTTC; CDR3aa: CATSDLTERTNNEQFF
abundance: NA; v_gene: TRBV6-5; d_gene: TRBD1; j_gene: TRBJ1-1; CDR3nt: TGTGCCAGCAGCGGGACAGGGCGGACTTTCTTT; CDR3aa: CASSGTGRTFF
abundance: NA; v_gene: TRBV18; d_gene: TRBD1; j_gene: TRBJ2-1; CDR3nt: TGTGCCAGCTCACCGACCCGGGACAGTTTAGCGTTCTTC; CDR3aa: CASSPTRDSLAFF
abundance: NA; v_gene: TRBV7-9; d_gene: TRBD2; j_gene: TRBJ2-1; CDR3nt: TGTGCCAGCAGCCCCCCGGATAGCGGGAAAAACAATGAGCAGTTCTTC; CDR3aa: CASSPPDSGKNNEQFF
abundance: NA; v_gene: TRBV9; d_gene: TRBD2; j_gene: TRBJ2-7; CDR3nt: TGTGCCAGCAGCCGACAGGGACTAGCGGGAGACGAGCAGTACTTC; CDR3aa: CASSRQGLAGDEQYF
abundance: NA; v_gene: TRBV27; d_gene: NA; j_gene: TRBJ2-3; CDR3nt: TGTGCCAGCAGTTTCCTAGCGTCTAGCACAGATACGCAGTATTTT; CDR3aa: CASSFLASSTDTQYF
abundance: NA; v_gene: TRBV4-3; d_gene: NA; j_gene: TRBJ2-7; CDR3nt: TGCGCCAGCAGCCAAGTCCAGGGAGATAACTACGAGCAGTACTTC; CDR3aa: CASSQVQGDNYEQYF
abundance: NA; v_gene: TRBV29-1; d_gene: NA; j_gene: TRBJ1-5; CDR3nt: TGCAGCGTCAGGGACCCTTATCAGCCCCAGCATTTT; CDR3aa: CSVRDPYQPQHF
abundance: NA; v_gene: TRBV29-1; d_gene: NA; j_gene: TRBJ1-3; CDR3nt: TGCAGCGTTGATGGAGGGGACGGAAACACCATATATTTT; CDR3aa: CSVDGGDGNTIYF
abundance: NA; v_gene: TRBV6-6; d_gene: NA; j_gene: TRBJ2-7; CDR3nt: TGTGCCAGCAGATCAACATGGGGCGACGAGCAGTACTTC; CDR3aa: CASRSTWGDEQYF
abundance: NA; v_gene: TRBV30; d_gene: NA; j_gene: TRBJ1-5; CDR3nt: TGTGCCTGGAGTGTAGCGGGGAATCAGCCCCAGCATTTT; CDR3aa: CAWSVAGNQPQHF